This record concerns one T cell receptor (beta chain) sequence. Sequencing used immunoSEQ multiplex PCR; TCRdb keeps in-frame clones, though not all of them. Here the sample spans about 36,000 clones, 75% to 85% being singletons. Per the germline V gene, CDR1 is KGHDR and CDR2 is SFDVKD. CDR3 length equals 13 residues. Trimming took off 5 bases at V and 5 bases at J, with 11 bases between the two ends. This specimen belongs to a study of blood T cell repertoires in COVID-19. Study as a whole: Sources were T cells, B-cell-depleted T cells, or PBMCs; the material itself was cDNA or gDNA.

V usage is TRBV24-1 and J usage is TRBJ2-5; D not certain. The receptor comes from a human donor in a cohort sampled during active or convalescent COVID-19. The donor label of this sample is uncertain. What was sequenced was peripheral blood. The CDR3 loop reads CATSGASWETQYF. CDR3 nucleotides: TGTGCCACCAGTGGGGCCTCATGGGAGACCCAGTACTTC.